This TCR beta chain was sequenced during a study of blood T cell repertoires in COVID-19 (TCRdb year 2020). At the level of the whole study: Samples from collaborators originated in the United States, Italy and Spain and spanned both the acute and convalescent phases of COVID-19. HLA class I and class II types, where available, came from metadata supplied by the sample provider rather than from assay-based typing. The repertoires were made available in a free public database intended to serve as a resource for research on the immune response to SARS-CoV-2. Deeply sampled blood TCRbeta repertoires from subjects exposed to, actively infected with, or recovered from COVID-19 were included in the dataset. Sample metadata almost always included a de-identified subject ID, COVID-19 status, age in years and sex. The samples were drawn from two sources: the first 160 participants of the ongoing ImmuneRACE study, and 950 to 1,500 subjects contributed by 6 global collaborators. The prospective study material was composed of cDNA or gDNA derived from T cells, B-cell-depleted T cells, or PBMCs.

TCRbeta CDR3 regions were amplified from genomic DNA by means of the immunoSEQ Assay, a bias-controlled multiplex PCR. Processing in the source paper ran as follows. The number of nucleated cells in each sample was estimated from the amplification of reference gene primers within the assay. To quantify the absolute abundance of each unique TCRbeta CDR3 rearrangement, sequence reads were collapsed and filtered. For each sample, productive Simpson clonality was calculated as the square root of Simpson's diversity index over productive rearrangements. Here the immuneACCESS table is served through TCRdb, limited to in-frame sequences with V and J called. Missing clones are a known gap in these copies; in checked studies unresolved V genes cover under half, and the rest lacks a known reason. That table gives V, J and clone size, and the DNA gave D and trimming. Counted in this sample were approximately 200,000 clones; around 84% of them appeared once. Jointly, the top ten make up over 15% of the sample.

Broader findings and caveats from the paper: How much clinical and demographic metadata was included differed by source and by participant, and the metadata was provided uncurated.

In regard to this clone: What this receptor recognizes is not known. No base quality values were provided; no much bigger clone lies one nucleotide off.

Participants in the prospective study were enrolled through a virtual design, were aged about 18 to 100 years, and lived in about 25 United States geographic areas. In the prospective study, participants were assigned to cohorts based on the clinical history participants reported in a screening survey and a study questionnaire. ImmuneRACE Cohort 3 recovered participants were defined by two consecutive negative NP/OP PCR tests, healthcare professional clearance, or symptom resolution. In the prospective study, mobile phlebotomists collected whole blood, serum and a nasopharyngeal or oropharyngeal swab from each participant. Over an approximately two-month period, participants in the prospective study had the option of providing additional blood draws and questionnaires. Prospective study blood samples were shipped either frozen or at room temperature before DNA extraction. Counted from cysteine to phenylalanine, this CDR3 has 14 amino acids. The DNA shown is the 42-base CDR3, in frame from base 1. V is cut by 1 base and J by 0 bases, and the space between the germline ends is 7 bases. As encoded in the germline V gene (reference sequence), CDR1 is SEHNR while CDR2 is FQNEAQ.

This clonotype originated in a man in his forties who had recovered from COVID-19. Sequencing was carried out using PBMCs or T cells enriched from blood (not recorded which). The chain is encoded by TRBV7-9 joined to TRBJ2-7; TRBD2 is possibly the D segment (5 matching bases). For the CDR3, the sequence is CASSLEGSSYEQYF. The DNA sequence follows: TGTGCCAGCAGCTTAGAAGGGAGCTCCTACGAGCAGTACTTC.